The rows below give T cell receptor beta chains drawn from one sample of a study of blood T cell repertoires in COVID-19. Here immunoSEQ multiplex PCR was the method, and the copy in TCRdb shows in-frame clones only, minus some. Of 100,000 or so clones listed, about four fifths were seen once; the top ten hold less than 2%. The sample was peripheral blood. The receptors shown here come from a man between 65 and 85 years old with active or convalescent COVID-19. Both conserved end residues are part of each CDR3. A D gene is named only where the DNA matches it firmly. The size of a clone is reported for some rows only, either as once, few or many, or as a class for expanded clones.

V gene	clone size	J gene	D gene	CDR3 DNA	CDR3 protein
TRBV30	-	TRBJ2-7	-	TGTGCCTGCCAGGACAGATCCTACGAGCAGTACTTC	CACQDRSYEQYF
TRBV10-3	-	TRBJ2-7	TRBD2	TGTGCCATTTCCTCAGCGGGGAACCCCTACGAGCAGTACTTC	CAISSAGNPYEQYF
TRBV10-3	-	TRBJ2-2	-	TGTGCCATCAGTGAGCCTAGGACTATCGTCCCGAACACCGGGGAGCTGTTTTTT	CAISEPRTIVPNTGELFF
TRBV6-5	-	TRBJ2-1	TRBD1	TGTGCCAGCAGTTACTCGTCCAGGGGGACCTACAATGAGCAGTTCTTC	CASSYSSRGTYNEQFF
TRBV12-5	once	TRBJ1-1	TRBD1	TGTGCTAGTGGTTTGGCCCAGGGGGAAAAAGCTTTCTTT	CASGLAQGEKAFF
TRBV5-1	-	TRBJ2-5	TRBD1	TGCGCCAGCAGTCGAGGACAGGGAAGCGGGGAGACCCAGTACTTC	CASSRGQGSGETQYF
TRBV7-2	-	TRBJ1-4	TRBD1	TGTGCCAGCAGCCAAAGGACAGGGTCAACTAATGAAAAACTGTTTTTT	CASSQRTGSTNEKLFF
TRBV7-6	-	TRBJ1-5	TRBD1	TGTGCCAGCAGCACGGGACAGGTTAGCAATCAGCCCCAGCATTTT	CASSTGQVSNQPQHF
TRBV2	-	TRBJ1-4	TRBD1	TGTGCCAGCAGAATGGGGACAGATAATGAAAAACTGTTTTTT	CASRMGTDNEKLFF
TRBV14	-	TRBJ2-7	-	TGTGCCAGCAGCCAAGATTTGTTCAGCTCCTACGAGCAGTACTTC	CASSQDLFSSYEQYF
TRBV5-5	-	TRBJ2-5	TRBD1	TGTGCCAGCAGCTTGGTGGGGACAGGGCCAGCGGAGACCCAGTACTTC	CASSLVGTGPAETQYF
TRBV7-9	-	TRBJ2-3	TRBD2	TGTGCCAGCAGCTTAATGCGGGGGAAAGATACGCAGTATTTT	CASSLMRGKDTQYF
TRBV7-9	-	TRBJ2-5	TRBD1	TGTGCCAGCAGCCTCCGGGACAGGGCCGGAGAGACCCAGTACTTC	CASSLRDRAGETQYF
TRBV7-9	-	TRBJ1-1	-	TGTGCCAGCAGCTTAGCGGGGCGGCCAAACACTGAAGCTTTCTTT	CASSLAGRPNTEAFF
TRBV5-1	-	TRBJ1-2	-	TGCGCCAGCAGCTTGGAAGGGACTGGTGGCTACACCTTC	CASSLEGTGGYTF
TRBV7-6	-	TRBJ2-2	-	TGTGCCAGCAGCTTAGTTATTAACACCGGGGAGCTGTTTTTT	CASSLVINTGELFF
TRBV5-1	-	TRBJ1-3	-	TGCGCCAGCAGCGCGACAGGTACTGGAAACACCATATATTTT	CASSATGTGNTIYF
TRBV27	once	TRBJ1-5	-	TGTGCCAGCAGGTTTGAGGGCTTCGGTCAGCCCCAGCATTTT	CASRFEGFGQPQHF
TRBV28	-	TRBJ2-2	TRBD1	TGTGCCATCCAAGGCCGGGACAGGGGTCGGGAAAAGATGTTTTTT	CAIQGRDRGREKMFF
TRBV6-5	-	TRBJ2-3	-	TGTGCCAGCAGTTACCAGACTCTAGGCGGTTATACGCAGTATTTT	CASSYQTLGGYTQYF
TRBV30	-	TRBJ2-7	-	TGTGCCTGGAGTGGGACTCTCTACGAGCAGTACTTC	CAWSGTLYEQYF
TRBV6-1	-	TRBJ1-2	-	TGTGCCAGCAGTGAACCAGGCTATGGCTACACCTTC	CASSEPGYGYTF
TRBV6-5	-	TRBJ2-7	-	TGTGCCAGCAGAAGCAGGGGAGGGAGCTCCTACGAGCAGTACTTC	CASRSRGGSSYEQYF
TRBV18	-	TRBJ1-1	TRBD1	TGTGCCAGCTCATCAATCTATCAGGGGGACACTGAAGCTTTCTTT	CASSSIYQGDTEAFF
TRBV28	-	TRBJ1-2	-	TGTGCCAGCAGCCCTAGGTCCCTTGGCTACACCTTC	CASSPRSLGYTF
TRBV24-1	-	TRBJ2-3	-	TGTGCCACCAGTGATGCTGATGCAGGGTCCACAGATACGCAGTATTTT	CATSDADAGSTDTQYF
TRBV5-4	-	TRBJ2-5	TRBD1	TGTGCCAGCAGCACCAGAACAGGGGGCGTGGAGACCCAGTACTTC	CASSTRTGGVETQYF
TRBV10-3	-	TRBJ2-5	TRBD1	TGTGCCATCAGTGAGGGCAGGGGGAGCCAAGAGACCCAGTACTTC	CAISEGRGSQETQYF
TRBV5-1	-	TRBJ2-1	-	TGCGCCAGCAGCCTCACTGAGCGGGAGCAGTTCTTC	CASSLTEREQFF
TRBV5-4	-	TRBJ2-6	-	TGTGCCAGCAGCTTGGCCATTGGGGCCAACGTCCTGACTTTC	CASSLAIGANVLTF
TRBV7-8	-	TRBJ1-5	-	TGTGCCAGCAGCTTATGGCATAATGCAGGGGATCAGCCCCAGCATTTT	CASSLWHNAGDQPQHF
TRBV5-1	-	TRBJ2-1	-	TGCGCCAGCAGTTCGGGGGACTTGAGCTACAATGAGCAGTTCTTC	CASSSGDLSYNEQFF
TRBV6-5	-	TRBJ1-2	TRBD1	TGTGCCAGCAGTTACCCCGGGACAGGGGACTATGGCTACACCTTC	CASSYPGTGDYGYTF
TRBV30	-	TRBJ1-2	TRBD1	TGTGCCTCCCTTCGGGACAGGGGTAACTATGGCTACACCTTC	CASLRDRGNYGYTF
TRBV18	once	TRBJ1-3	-	TGTGCCAGCTCATCGGACGTGACGGCGGGGGTTGGAAACACCATATATTTT	CASSSDVTAGVGNTIYF
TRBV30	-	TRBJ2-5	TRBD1	TGTGCCTGGAGCCCTCTTGAGGGGGCTTGGAAGACCCAGTACTTC	CAWSPLEGAWKTQYF
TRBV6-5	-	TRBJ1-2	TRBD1	TGTGCCAGCAGTCCGACAGGGAACTATGGCTACACCTTC	CASSPTGNYGYTF
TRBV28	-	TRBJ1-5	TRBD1	TGTGCCAGCAGTCTCCTTACCGGGACAGGGGGTAGCAATCAGCCCCAGCATTTT	CASSLLTGTGGSNQPQHF
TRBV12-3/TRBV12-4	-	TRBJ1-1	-	TGTGCCAGCAGTTTCACAGTGAACACTGAAGCTTTCTTT	CASSFTVNTEAFF
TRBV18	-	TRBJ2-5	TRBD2	TGTGCCAGCTCACCGCGACTAGCGGGGGAGGGAGAGACCCAGTACTTC	CASSPRLAGEGETQYF